These T cell receptor beta chains were read from a single sample in a study of identical twins. One entry per CDR3 protein results from TCRdb running MiXCR on the 5' RACE reads. Found here are hundreds of thousands of distinct CDR3 sequences, 7.1% of them singletons; the top ten hold 1.6%. This sample also appeared in a second study, on yellow fever vaccine responses in identical twins.

The specimen was PBMCs. These receptors all stem from a woman aged 18 to 35 in good health. CDR3s include the opening cysteine and the closing phenylalanine or tryptophan. The order of the fields is D gene, clone size, V gene, J gene, CDR3 protein, CDR3 DNA. A D gene is named only where the DNA matches it firmly. Clone size is given for some rows only: seen once, a few or many times, or a class if the clone is expanded.

d_call: TRBD2; clone_size: many; v_call: TRBV20-1; j_call: TRBJ2-7; cdr3_aa: CSASLLGASGRYEQYF; cdr3_nt: TGCAGTGCTTCCCTCTTAGGGGCTAGCGGGAGGTACGAGCAGTACTTC
d_call: TRBD1; clone_size: few; v_call: TRBV5-1; j_call: TRBJ1-2; cdr3_aa: CASSKLGTGVQVYGYTF; cdr3_nt: TGCGCCAGCAGCAAACTGGGAACAGGGGTACAGGTCTATGGCTACACCTTC
d_call: -; clone_size: many; v_call: TRBV11-2; j_call: TRBJ2-1; cdr3_aa: CASSLDRLNNEQFF; cdr3_nt: TGTGCCAGCAGCTTAGATCGGCTCAACAATGAGCAGTTCTTC
d_call: -; clone_size: many; v_call: TRBV12-3/TRBV12-4; j_call: TRBJ2-2; cdr3_aa: CASSYGRTGELFF; cdr3_nt: TGTGCCAGCAGTTATGGACGGACCGGGGAGCTGTTTTTT
d_call: -; clone_size: many; v_call: TRBV7-9; j_call: TRBJ1-3; cdr3_aa: CASSPPGATGNTIYF; cdr3_nt: TGTGCCAGCAGCCCCCCTGGGGCTACTGGAAACACCATATATTTT
d_call: -; clone_size: -; v_call: TRBV5-1; j_call: TRBJ2-3; cdr3_aa: CASSASLGDTQYF; cdr3_nt: TGCGCCAGCAGCGCAAGCTTGGGAGATACGCAGTATTTT
d_call: TRBD2; clone_size: few; v_call: TRBV11-1; j_call: TRBJ2-5; cdr3_aa: CASSLTHGGLAGKETQYF; cdr3_nt: TGTGCCAGCAGCTTAACCCACGGCGGACTAGCGGGGAAAGAGACCCAGTACTTC
d_call: -; clone_size: many; v_call: TRBV7-6; j_call: TRBJ2-1; cdr3_aa: CASSSPVELEQFF; cdr3_nt: TGTGCCAGCAGCTCCCCGGTAGAACTTGAGCAGTTCTTC
d_call: -; clone_size: -; v_call: TRBV5-6; j_call: TRBJ1-5; cdr3_aa: CASSSGFWNQPQHF; cdr3_nt: TGTGCCAGCAGCTCAGGGTTTTGGAATCAGCCCCAGCATTTT
d_call: -; clone_size: many; v_call: TRBV5-1; j_call: TRBJ2-3; cdr3_aa: CASSPAGGWSDTQYF; cdr3_nt: TGCGCCAGCAGCCCCGCGGGCGGGTGGTCAGATACGCAGTATTTT
d_call: TRBD1; clone_size: many; v_call: TRBV6-1; j_call: TRBJ2-5; cdr3_aa: CASSPSRDRSGTQYF; cdr3_nt: TGTGCCAGCAGCCCATCTCGGGACAGGTCGGGGACCCAGTACTTC
d_call: TRBD1; clone_size: many; v_call: TRBV6-1; j_call: TRBJ2-7; cdr3_aa: CASSDPSTGTYEQYF; cdr3_nt: TGTGCCAGCAGTGACCCATCGACAGGGACCTACGAGCAGTACTTC
d_call: -; clone_size: few; v_call: TRBV5-8; j_call: TRBJ1-1; cdr3_aa: CASSSGMVNTEAFF; cdr3_nt: TGTGCCAGCAGCTCGGGAATGGTGAACACTGAAGCTTTCTTT
d_call: TRBD2; clone_size: few; v_call: TRBV28; j_call: TRBJ2-5; cdr3_aa: CASNGLAGRSAETQYF; cdr3_nt: TGTGCCAGCAACGGACTAGCGGGACGGTCGGCAGAGACCCAGTACTTC
d_call: -; clone_size: -; v_call: TRBV12-3/TRBV12-4; j_call: TRBJ1-2; cdr3_aa: CASTASGAVYGYTF; cdr3_nt: TGTGCCAGCACCGCCAGTGGGGCCGTCTATGGCTACACCTTC
d_call: -; clone_size: many; v_call: TRBV28; j_call: TRBJ2-2; cdr3_aa: CASSNYRANTGELFF; cdr3_nt: TGTGCCAGCAGTAATTACAGGGCGAACACCGGGGAGCTGTTTTTT
d_call: -; clone_size: -; v_call: TRBV5-6; j_call: TRBJ1-1; cdr3_aa: CASSRVANTEAFF; cdr3_nt: TGTGCTTCCTCGCGGGTAGCGAACACTGAAGCTTTCTTT
d_call: -; clone_size: many; v_call: TRBV2; j_call: TRBJ1-2; cdr3_aa: CASPAAPGLNYGYTF; cdr3_nt: TGTGCCAGCCCAGCAGCGCCGGGACTGAACTATGGCTACACCTTC
d_call: -; clone_size: few; v_call: TRBV11-2; j_call: TRBJ2-3; cdr3_aa: CASSLGRGVRESTDTQYF; cdr3_nt: TGTGCCAGCAGCTTAGGTAGGGGTGTCAGGGAAAGCACAGATACGCAGTATTTT
d_call: -; clone_size: many; v_call: TRBV12-3/TRBV12-4; j_call: TRBJ2-1; cdr3_aa: CASSLGQGTRNEQFF; cdr3_nt: TGTGCCAGCAGTTTGGGGCAGGGGACCCGCAATGAGCAGTTCTTC
d_call: -; clone_size: -; v_call: TRBV5-1; j_call: TRBJ2-2; cdr3_aa: CASSVQGRNTGELFF; cdr3_nt: TGCGCCAGCAGCGTACAGGGACGCAACACCGGGGAGCTGTTTTTT
d_call: -; clone_size: few; v_call: TRBV15; j_call: TRBJ1-1; cdr3_aa: CATSRDPGIAEAFF; cdr3_nt: TGTGCCACCAGCAGAGATCCGGGGATCGCTGAAGCTTTCTTT
d_call: -; clone_size: many; v_call: TRBV12-3/TRBV12-4; j_call: TRBJ1-5; cdr3_aa: CASSRTNQPQHF; cdr3_nt: TGTGCCAGCAGTCGTACCAATCAGCCCCAGCATTTT
d_call: -; clone_size: -; v_call: TRBV2; j_call: TRBJ2-7; cdr3_aa: CASSEVTGNGEQYF; cdr3_nt: TGTGCCAGCAGTGAAGTTACAGGGAACGGCGAGCAGTACTTC
d_call: -; clone_size: many; v_call: TRBV15; j_call: TRBJ2-3; cdr3_aa: CATSRPGSGSTDTQYF; cdr3_nt: TGTGCCACCAGCAGGCCCGGCAGCGGGAGCACAGATACGCAGTATTTT
d_call: -; clone_size: -; v_call: TRBV5-6; j_call: TRBJ1-2; cdr3_aa: CASSIQGRYTF; cdr3_nt: TGTGCCAGCAGCATACAGGGACGCTACACCTTC
d_call: -; clone_size: -; v_call: TRBV19; j_call: TRBJ2-3; cdr3_aa: CASRRGGSTDTQYF; cdr3_nt: TGTGCCAGTAGGCGTGGGGGCAGCACAGATACGCAGTATTTT
d_call: TRBD1; clone_size: -; v_call: TRBV5-1; j_call: TRBJ2-1; cdr3_aa: CASSLGGTGPYNEQFF; cdr3_nt: TGCGCCAGCAGCTTGGGCGGGACAGGGCCCTACAATGAGCAGTTCTTC
d_call: -; clone_size: many; v_call: TRBV5-1; j_call: TRBJ1-1; cdr3_aa: CASSLGGGRTEAFF; cdr3_nt: TGCGCCAGCAGCTTGGGGGGGGGAAGAACTGAAGCTTTCTTT
d_call: -; clone_size: few; v_call: TRBV21-1; j_call: TRBJ1-5; cdr3_aa: CASIPGQGDLSNQPQHF; cdr3_nt: TGTGCCAGCATTCCGGGACAGGGGGACCTTAGCAATCAGCCCCAGCATTTT
d_call: TRBD2; clone_size: many; v_call: TRBV5-1; j_call: TRBJ2-7; cdr3_aa: CASSLVGTNYEQYF; cdr3_nt: TGCGCCAGCAGCTTGGTTGGGACTAACTACGAGCAGTACTTC
d_call: -; clone_size: -; v_call: TRBV5-1; j_call: TRBJ2-5; cdr3_aa: CASSLDQGKTETQYF; cdr3_nt: TGCGCCAGCAGCTTGGACCAGGGCAAGACGGAGACCCAGTACTTC
d_call: TRBD1; clone_size: -; v_call: TRBV29-1; j_call: TRBJ2-4; cdr3_aa: CSVGTGVKNIQYF; cdr3_nt: TGCAGCGTTGGGACAGGGGTGAAAAACATTCAGTACTTC
d_call: -; clone_size: many; v_call: TRBV4-2; j_call: TRBJ2-7; cdr3_aa: CASSQARGGVYEQYF; cdr3_nt: TGTGCCAGCAGCCAGGCAAGAGGTGGTGTCTACGAGCAGTACTTC
d_call: -; clone_size: -; v_call: TRBV7-9; j_call: TRBJ2-2; cdr3_aa: CASSDKRLINTGELFF; cdr3_nt: TGTGCCAGCAGCGATAAGAGGTTGATTAACACCGGGGAGCTGTTTTTT
d_call: TRBD1; clone_size: few; v_call: TRBV12-3/TRBV12-4; j_call: TRBJ1-5; cdr3_aa: CASSVTGANQPQHF; cdr3_nt: TGTGCCAGCAGCGTGACAGGGGCAAATCAGCCCCAGCATTTT
d_call: TRBD1; clone_size: few; v_call: TRBV5-1; j_call: TRBJ2-3; cdr3_aa: CASSRTIRDRGTDTQYF; cdr3_nt: TGCGCCAGCAGCCGGACCATCCGGGACAGGGGCACAGATACGCAGTATTTT
d_call: -; clone_size: -; v_call: TRBV2; j_call: TRBJ1-1; cdr3_aa: CASSEIPGGTEAFF; cdr3_nt: TGTGCCAGCAGTGAGATTCCCGGGGGCACTGAAGCTTTCTTT
d_call: -; clone_size: many; v_call: TRBV5-1; j_call: TRBJ1-2; cdr3_aa: CASSLVSGDYGYTF; cdr3_nt: TGCGCCAGCAGCTTGGTTTCAGGGGACTATGGCTACACCTTC
d_call: -; clone_size: few; v_call: TRBV6-5; j_call: TRBJ1-2; cdr3_aa: CASSTRFEGGSGYTF; cdr3_nt: TGTGCCAGCAGTACTCGGTTTGAAGGGGGTAGTGGCTACACCTTC
d_call: TRBD1; clone_size: -; v_call: TRBV11-2; j_call: TRBJ2-2; cdr3_aa: CASSLDRTGGNTGELFF; cdr3_nt: TGTGCCAGCAGCTTAGATCGGACAGGGGGGAACACCGGGGAGCTGTTTTTT
d_call: TRBD2; clone_size: -; v_call: TRBV6-1; j_call: TRBJ2-1; cdr3_aa: CASSKTSGRMVGINEQFF; cdr3_nt: TGTGCCAGCAGTAAGACTAGCGGGAGAATGGTGGGCATCAATGAGCAGTTCTTC
d_call: -; clone_size: -; v_call: TRBV28; j_call: TRBJ1-1; cdr3_aa: CASSPGGPGSTEAFF; cdr3_nt: TGTGCCAGCAGCCCCGGGGGGCCGGGGAGCACTGAAGCTTTCTTT
d_call: TRBD1; clone_size: few; v_call: TRBV20-1; j_call: TRBJ2-2; cdr3_aa: CSVEDRGNTGELFF; cdr3_nt: TGCAGTGTAGAGGACAGGGGGAACACCGGGGAGCTGTTTTTT
d_call: -; clone_size: many; v_call: TRBV4-1; j_call: TRBJ1-2; cdr3_aa: CASSQKNGGRQRGYTF; cdr3_nt: TGCGCCAGCAGCCAAAAGAACGGGGGGCGCCAACGTGGCTACACCTTC
d_call: TRBD1; clone_size: many; v_call: TRBV12-3/TRBV12-4; j_call: TRBJ2-1; cdr3_aa: CASSLSGTGDNEQFF; cdr3_nt: TGTGCCAGCAGTTTATCCGGGACAGGCGACAATGAGCAGTTCTTC
d_call: -; clone_size: many; v_call: TRBV5-1; j_call: TRBJ2-1; cdr3_aa: CASRVDLYSYNEQFF; cdr3_nt: TGCGCCAGCAGGGTCGACTTATACTCCTACAATGAGCAGTTCTTC
d_call: TRBD1; clone_size: few; v_call: TRBV5-6; j_call: TRBJ2-7; cdr3_aa: CASSSGTVSSYEQYF; cdr3_nt: TGTGCCAGCAGCTCCGGGACAGTGAGCTCCTACGAGCAGTACTTC
d_call: -; clone_size: many; v_call: TRBV7-6; j_call: TRBJ2-1; cdr3_aa: CASSLRTSYNEQFF; cdr3_nt: TGTGCCAGCAGCCTAAGGACCTCCTACAATGAGCAGTTCTTC
d_call: TRBD2; clone_size: few; v_call: TRBV4-1; j_call: TRBJ2-1; cdr3_aa: CASSQDMFSSGNNEQFF; cdr3_nt: TGCGCCAGCAGCCAAGATATGTTTTCTAGCGGGAACAATGAGCAGTTCTTC